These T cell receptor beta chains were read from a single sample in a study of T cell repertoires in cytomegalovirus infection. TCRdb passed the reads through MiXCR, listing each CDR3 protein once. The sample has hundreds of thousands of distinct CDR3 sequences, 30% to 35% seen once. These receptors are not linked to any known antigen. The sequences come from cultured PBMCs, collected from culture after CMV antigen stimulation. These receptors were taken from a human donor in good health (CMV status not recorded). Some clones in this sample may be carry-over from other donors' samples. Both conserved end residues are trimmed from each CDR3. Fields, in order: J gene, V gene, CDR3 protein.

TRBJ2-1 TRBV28 ASSPGLAGRLLNNEQF
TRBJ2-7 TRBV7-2 ASSLVPDKSYEQY
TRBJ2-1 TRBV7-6 ASSLGLPPNNEQF
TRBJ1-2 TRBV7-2 ASSPQGQGYGYT
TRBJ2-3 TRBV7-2 ASSYLPPGLAGGQDTQY
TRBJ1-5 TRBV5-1 ASSSSVNQPQH
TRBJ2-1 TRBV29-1 SVERRGTYNEQF
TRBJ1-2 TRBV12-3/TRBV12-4 ASSLGGVGT
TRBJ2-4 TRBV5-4 ASSLRPGNQLAKNIQY
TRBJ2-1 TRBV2 ATAELSSYNEQF
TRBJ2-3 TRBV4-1 ASSFRLAGADADTQY
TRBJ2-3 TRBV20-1 SAPTLGGSTDTQY
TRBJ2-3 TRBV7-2 ASSFGLTRADTQY
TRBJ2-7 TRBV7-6 ASSFGQEQY
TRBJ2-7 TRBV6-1 ASMTTPRSSYEQY
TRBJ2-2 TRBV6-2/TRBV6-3 ASSYWATGELF
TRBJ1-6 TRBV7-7 ASSLTDSNSPLH
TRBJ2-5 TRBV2 ASSEGTEETQY
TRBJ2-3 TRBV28 ASTLLMGPPTTDTQY
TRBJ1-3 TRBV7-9 ASSPHGGDTIY
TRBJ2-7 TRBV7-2 ASSRTIGYEQY
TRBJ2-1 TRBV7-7 ASSLGASSSYNEQF
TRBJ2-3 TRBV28 ATTFWQATDTQY
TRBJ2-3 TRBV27 ASSTRRRSDTQY
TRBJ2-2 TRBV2 ASSDSSGELF
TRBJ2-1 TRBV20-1 SARDASGSNEQF
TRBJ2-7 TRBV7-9 ASSPTTLYEQY
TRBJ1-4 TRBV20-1 SATDRRNEKLF
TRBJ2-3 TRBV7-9 ASNPRGGHGTQY
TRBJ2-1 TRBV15 ATSGEGGVEQF
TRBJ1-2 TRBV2 ASSSARGGYGYT
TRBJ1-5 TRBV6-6 ASSYFGTDSNQPQH
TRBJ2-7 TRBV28 ASGDPGTLQEQY
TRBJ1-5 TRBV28 ASSLLPRGSSRNQPQH
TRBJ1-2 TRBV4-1 ASSQDPGAGGYGYT
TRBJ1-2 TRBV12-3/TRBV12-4 ASSLGPDRGAPNYDYT
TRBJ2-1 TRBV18 ASSPLPTSGSIYNEQF
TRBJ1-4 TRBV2 ASSEEGRVVRKLF
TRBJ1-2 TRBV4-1 ASSQVGRDMMRYT
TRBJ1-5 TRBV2 ASSAQTVSNQPQH
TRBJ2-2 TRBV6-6 ASMSGGGELF
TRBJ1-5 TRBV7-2 ASQRGVHQPQH
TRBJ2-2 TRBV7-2 ASSFGLAAGELF
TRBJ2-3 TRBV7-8 ASSLVYVRGFTDTQY
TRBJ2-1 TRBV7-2 ASTGEWINEQF
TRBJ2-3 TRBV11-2 ASSIRGDTDTQY
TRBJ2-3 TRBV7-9 ASSPKENTDTQY